This T cell receptor (beta chain) emerged from a study of neurological immune-mediated disorders (dated by TCRdb to between 2017 and 2020). With regard to the full study: Using UMI-based sequencing, the study compared peripheral blood TCR-beta repertoires from patients with HTLV-I-associated myelopathy (HAM/TSP), patients with multiple sclerosis, and healthy controls. The cohort was made up of 68 subjects, consisting of about 14 HAM/TSP patients, 34 multiple sclerosis patients and 20 healthy controls. Alongside PBMC samples, the set of some 97 TCR-beta libraries contained longitudinal samples, technical triplicates, and paired CD4+ and CD8+ T-cell subsets that had been sorted. Here is what the overall study found, with its caveats: Across subjects, expanded clones never shared an identical CDR3 amino acid sequence, which suggests that the TCR-beta repertoires in every group were private. TCR clonal expansion was highest in HAM/TSP patients and lowest in MS patients, with MS patients falling below even healthy controls.

For this clonotype: Its antigen specificity is not known. One junction end disagrees with the germline gene, perhaps due to a read error.

cDNA synthesis used template-switch 5'RACE with a primer carrying a 10-nucleotide random unique molecular identifier tagging each TCR transcript. Each sequencing run produced over 160 million TCR-beta sequences covering 15-18 subjects. The RNeasy kit was used for extraction of total RNA. Using the KAPA Real-time Library Amplification kit, TCR-beta VDJ regions were amplified with primers for the TCR constant region and the 5'RACE anchor. A first PCR added sample indexes and Illumina adaptors, and a second PCR then raised library yield. After Ampure bead purification, the roughly 650 bp TCR product was size-selected on a 2% E-gel SizeSelection system. Before pooling, library quality was checked on a Bioanalyzer, concentration was measured with Qubit, and libraries were quantified with the Kapa Library Quantification kit. Paired-end 2 x 150 bp sequencing of the libraries was performed on an Illumina HiSeq 2500. To increase sequence diversity, roughly 24-31% phiX was spiked into each library pool. The source study handled its data this way. The UMI-based MiGEC pipeline processed quality-filtered reads and removed over 80% of raw TCR sequences during error correction. VDJ genes were aligned to IMGT germline references, and each clonotype was defined by a unique CDR3 amino acid sequence together with V-J genes. Clonal expansion, Shannon diversity and CDR3 relatedness (CalcPairwiseDistances, ClusterSamples) were evaluated with VDJtools, and phylogenetic trees were built with CLCbio workbench. Expanded clones were defined as having at least 8 unique UMIs, based on coefficient-of-variation modelling across technical triplicates. The public reads were run again by TCRdb, first through fastp at Q25 and then through MiXCR, and only productive beta chains were kept. Every entry covers one CDR3 protein and lists the most common genes and DNA from its rows. TCRdb assigned the V and J calls; the authors' analysis was not used. The sample has about 16,000 distinct CDR3 sequences on record, less than 25% of them singletons. The top ten clonotypes cover more than 20% of the sample.

CDR3 length: 11 amino acids, cysteine to phenylalanine. The DNA shown is the 33-base CDR3, in frame from base 1. For CDR1 and CDR2, the germline V gene lists SGHTA and FQGNSA. The healthy controls were volunteers from blood banks in Maryland, USA. For unsorted PBMC libraries, 2 million PBMCs were used after storage in RNAlater at -80 degrees C until RNA extraction. PBMCs were separated from peripheral blood using Ficoll-Hypaque density gradient centrifugation and then cryopreserved in liquid nitrogen. The sequence derives from a man aged 45-60 years in good health. Sequenced: PBMCs. The chain was built from TRBV7-2 and TRBJ2-7, and 8 junctional nucleotides match TRBD2. For the CDR3, the sequence is CASSLEAGVRF. In nucleotides, the sequence is TGTGCCAGCAGCTTAGAAGCGGGAGTCCGCTTC.